These 24 T cell receptor beta chains share one sample of origin, sequenced in a study of graft-versus-host responses after intestinal transplantation. Antigens for these TCRs are unknown. Sequencing was performed with immunoSEQ multiplex PCR; in TCRdb, only in-frame clones are kept and a portion is missing. This table holds 90,000 to 120,000 clones, approximately 90% found once. Source: unstimulated CD4+ T cells sorted from spleen or lymph node cells, taken before transplant. The receptors were sampled from a human donor who was the organ donor for an intestinal transplant.

V gene TRBV6-1 combines with J gene TRBJ1-1; 9 positions match TRBD1. There are 15 residues in the CDR3. CDR1 and CDR2 from the germline V gene are MNHNS and SASEGT. Germline trimming cut 3 bases from V and 3 bases from J; bases unmatched to any gene: 5. Here the CDR3 reads CASSEGRDRDTEAFF. The DNA for the CDR3 is TGTGCCAGCAGTGAGGGCCGGGACAGGGACACTGAAGCTTTCTTT.

Note on this clone: The sample has other DNA sequences that encode this CDR3 too. V gene TRBV7-2 combines with J gene TRBJ2-5, with 16 positions matching TRBD2. The CDR3 length is 17 residues. Looked up from germline, CDR1 is SGHTA and CDR2 is FQGNSA. V lost 5 bases, J lost 4 bases, and 7 bases stayed unmatched. The CDR3: CASSPGTSGGAGETQYF. The DNA of the CDR3 is TGTGCCAGCAGCCCCGGGACTAGCGGGGGGGCGGGAGAGACCCAGTACTTC.

The DNA for the CDR3 is TGTGCCAGCTCAAATTACTCCTACGAGCAGTACTTC. Amino acids: CASSNYSYEQYF. V is TRBV18 and J is TRBJ2-7; D not resolved. With 5 bases removed from V and 0 bases from J, the gap between germline ends came to 5 bases. This CDR3 has 12 amino acids. Per the germline V gene, CDR1 is KGHSH and CDR2 is LQKENI.

This clone has a single count. The gene calls are TRBV9 and TRBJ2-3, with D possibly matching TRBD2 (6 bases). The ends were cut back, 3 bases at V and 0 bases at J, with 11 bases in the middle. Germline V gives CDR1 SGDLS, CDR2 YYNGEE. CDR3 length equals 15 residues. The CDR3 region has the DNA TGTGCCAGCAGCGCCGGGACTGCGAGCACAGATACGCAGTATTTT. Translating gives CASSAGTASTDTQYF. Based on the CDR3 plus reference TRBV9 and TRBJ2-3, the full variable domain is DSGVTQTPKHLITATGQRVTLRCSPRSGDLSVYWYQQSLDQGLQFLIQYYNGEERAKGNILERFSAQQFPDLHSELNLSSLELGDSALYFCASSAGTASTDTQYFGPGTRLTVL.

This chain links TRBV2 with TRBJ1-4, with D uncertain. The germline gives CDR1 SNHLY, CDR2 FYNNEI. The CDR3 spans 15 residues. The V end lost 4 bases, the J end lost 5 bases, and 14 bases lay between the germline ends. The DNA for the CDR3 is TGTGCCAGCAGTGGCCGGCCGGGGAAAAATGAAAAACTGTTTTTT. This sequence encodes CASSGRPGKNEKLFF. Drawing the rest from reference TRBV2 and TRBJ1-4, the complete variable domain is EPEVTQTPSHQVTQMGQEVILRCVPISNHLYFYWYRQILGQKVEFLVSFYNNEISEKSEIFDDQFSVERPDGSNFTLKIRSTKLEDSAMYFCASSGRPGKNEKLFFGSGTQLSVL.

The rearrangement joins TRBV5-1 to TRBJ2-7, with 10 bases identical to TRBD1. Germline trimming cut 4 bases from V and 3 bases from J; bases unmatched to any gene: 7. The CDR3 is 15 amino acids. Germline loops: CDR1 SGHRS, CDR2 YFSETQ. The chain's CDR3 is CASSQGTGEGYEQYF. The CDR3 DNA follows: TGCGCCAGCAGCCAAGGGACAGGGGAGGGCTACGAGCAGTACTTC.

As DNA, the CDR3 is TGTGCCAGCAGTTACTCGGTACAGGGGGGTTACGAGCAGTACTTC. Translating gives CASSYSVQGGYEQYF. This chain joins TRBV6-6 and TRBJ2-7, with 8 bases fitting TRBD1. In germline, CDR1 is MNHNY, CDR2 SVGAGI (reference sequence). The CDR3 runs to 15 residues. Trimming took 0 bases from V and 4 from J; bases not matched to a gene: 5.

This clone occurred once. The J gene is TRBJ2-1, the V gene TRBV7-3; D might be TRBD2 (5 bases). This CDR3 has 15 residues. Deletions cut 5 bases from V and 3 bases from J, with 14 bases between. Per the germline V gene, CDR1 is SGHTA and CDR2 is FQGTGA. Here the CDR3 reads CASSPTLRDYNEQFF. The CDR3 region has the DNA TGTGCCAGCAGCCCGACATTGAGGGACTACAATGAGCAGTTCTTC.

This chain links TRBV7-6 with TRBJ2-1, with 8 bases identical to TRBD1. The length of the CDR3 is 15 residues. Trimming took 3 bases from V and 6 from J; bases not matched to a gene: 7. Germline V gene lookup returns CDR1 SGHVS and CDR2 FNYEAQ. The CDR3 loop is CASSFFDRGGNEQFF. CDR3 DNA sequence: TGTGCCAGCAGCTTCTTCGACAGGGGAGGCAATGAGCAGTTCTTC.

V gene TRBV30 combines with J gene TRBJ1-4; D gene ambiguous. CDR3 length: 13 residues. Trimming pared 3 bases from V and 0 bases from J, leaving 5 bases between. Germline V lookup: CDR1 GTSNPN, CDR2 SVGIG (reference sequence). The CDR3 DNA follows: TGTGCCTGGAGGGCCTCAACTAATGAAAAACTGTTTTTT. It encodes CAWRASTNEKLFF.

The chain carries TRBV10-2 and TRBJ1-5; no clear D. Trimming removed 4 bases at V and 3 bases at J, with 7 bases between. The V gene's germline CDR1 is WSHSY and CDR2 SAAADI. CDR3 size: 13 residues. The CDR3 DNA sequence: TGCGCCAGCAGTGTGAGTGACAATCAGCCCCAGCATTTT. Amino acid sequence: CASSVSDNQPQHF.

The CDR3 loop is CASSESNSGTGELFF. DNA of the CDR3: TGTGCCAGCAGTGAAAGTAATAGCGGGACCGGGGAGCTGTTTTTT. This chain links TRBV6-1 with TRBJ2-2, with 7 bases fitting TRBD2. After removal of 2 bases from V and 5 bases from J, the junction contained 5 bases not matched to a gene. The CDR3 spans 15 residues. Germline V CDR1 and CDR2: MNHNS, SASEGT.

V gene TRBV9 combines with J gene TRBJ2-2, with no clear D. The CDR3 loop spans 13 amino acids. In germline, CDR1 is SGDLS, CDR2 YYNGEE. V was shortened by 1 base and J by 5 bases, with 6 bases between the two germline ends. CDR3 amino acids: CASSVMKTGELFF. CDR3 DNA: TGTGCCAGCAGCGTAATGAAGACCGGGGAGCTGTTTTTT.

The V gene is TRBV9, the J gene TRBJ2-5, with 15 bases that match TRBD2. This CDR3 region has 15 residues. Trimming took 3 bases from V and 6 from J; bases not matched to a gene: 3. Per germline, CDR1 SGDLS and CDR2 YYNGEE. The CDR3 here is CASSAGLAGGQTQYF. The CDR3 DNA follows: TGTGCCAGCAGCGCCGGACTAGCGGGGGGGCAGACCCAGTACTTC.

With regard to this clone: Other DNA sequences in this specimen translate into the identical CDR3. This rearrangement joins TRBV27 to TRBJ2-2; tentatively, D is TRBD1 (6 bases). V was pared by 5 bases and J by 5 bases, with 27 bases between. The CDR3 is 19 amino acids. Germline V CDR1 and CDR2: MNHEY, SMNVEV (reference sequence). The CDR3 here is CASSPPSKGIGGETGELFF. CDR3 nucleotides: TGTGCCAGCAGTCCTCCCTCCAAGGGGATTGGGGGCGAAACCGGGGAGCTGTTTTTT.

V usage is TRBV4-1 and J usage is TRBJ2-3, with D maybe TRBD2 (6 bases). Looked up from germline, CDR1 is MGHRA and CDR2 is YSYEKL. The CDR3 spans 15 residues. Trimming took 5 bases from V and 3 from J, leaving 15 bases between them. The CDR3 here is CASSAEGMGTDTQYF. Here the CDR3 DNA reads TGCGCCAGCAGCGCGGAGGGAATGGGGACAGATACGCAGTATTTT.

The chain links TRBV14 to TRBJ2-3; TRBD2 matches 10 bases. The CDR3 extends over 16 amino acids. V lost 5 bases and J lost 7; bases outside the gene matches: 12. The germline CDR1 and CDR2 sequences are SGHDN and FVKESK. The CDR3 nucleotides are TGTGCCAGCAGCGCCCATGCTAGCGGGAGCTTTAATACGCAGTATTTT. Its translation is CASSAHASGSFNTQYF.

The rearrangement joins TRBV7-9 to TRBJ1-2, with unresolved D. The CDR3 spans 14 residues. Trimming removed 5 bases from V and 0 bases from J, with 10 bases in between. CDR1 SEHNR and CDR2 FQNEAQ come from the germline V gene (reference sequence). The CDR3 sequence is CASSPSQTNYGYTF. The CDR3 DNA follows: TGTGCCAGCAGCCCCAGCCAGACTAACTATGGCTACACCTTC.

The rearrangement joins TRBV2 to TRBJ2-4; the D gene is possibly TRBD1 (6 bases). Germline V lookup: CDR1 SNHLY, CDR2 FYNNEI. V was cut by 5 bases and J by 3 bases, with 17 bases left in between. The CDR3 is made up of 16 amino acids. CDR3 loop: CASSTQGKLGKNIQYF. DNA for the CDR3: TGTGCCAGCAGTACTCAGGGGAAGTTGGGCAAAAACATTCAGTACTTC.

The chain has TRBV6-1 and TRBJ2-3; 9 nucleotides line up with TRBD1. Germline V gives CDR1 MNHNS, CDR2 SASEGT. This CDR3 is 14 amino acids long. Trimming cost V 7 bases and J 1 base; bases outside gene matches: 3. The CDR3 DNA reads TGTGCCAGCACCGGGGACAGGGGCACAGATACGCAGTATTTT. It is translated as CASTGDRGTDTQYF.

This chain uses TRBV6-6 with TRBJ1-6; 7 bases fit TRBD1. The germline V gene has CDR1 MNHNY and CDR2 SVGAGI (reference sequence). V trimming: 4 bases; J trimming: 9 bases; junction bases outside the gene matches: 6. This CDR3 comprises 14 residues. The CDR3 protein is CASSSHRGFSPLHF. In DNA, the CDR3 is TGTGCCAGCAGTTCGCACAGGGGCTTTTCACCCCTCCACTTT.

The rearrangement joins TRBV5-1 to TRBJ2-1, with 13 bases that match TRBD2. V trimming: 4 bases; J trimming: 8 bases; junction bases outside the gene matches: 9. The germline V gene has CDR1 SGHRS and CDR2 YFSETQ. CDR3 length: 16 amino acids. The CDR3 loop is CASSRAGLAGLDEQFF. In DNA form, the CDR3 reads TGCGCCAGCAGCCGCGCGGGACTAGCGGGATTGGATGAGCAGTTCTTC. The variable domain in full, completed from reference TRBV5-1 and TRBJ2-1, reads KAGVTQTPRYLIKTRGQQVTLSCSPISGHRSVSWYQQTPGQGLQFLFEYFSETQRNKGNFPGRFSGRQFSNSRSEMNVSTLELGDSALYLCASSRAGLAGLDEQFFGPGTRLTVL.

This CDR3 reads CASSVGIGRPNQPQHF. DNA for the CDR3: TGTGCCAGCAGCGTAGGCATAGGGAGACCTAATCAGCCCCAGCATTTT. The J gene is TRBJ1-5, the V gene TRBV9; the D is unclear. Trimming left V 0 bases short and J 4 bases short, with 14 bases between. The germline V gene encodes CDR1 SGDLS and CDR2 YYNGEE. This CDR3 is 16 amino acids long.

V and J are TRBV11-2 and TRBJ2-1; TRBD2 is a possible D gene (5 bases). Germline-derived CDR1 and CDR2 are SGHAT and FQNNGV. There are 13 residues in the CDR3. V lost 4 bases and J lost 5, with 9 bases in between. The CDR3 loop reads CASSSREDNEQFF. CDR3 bases: TGTGCCAGCAGCTCCCGGGAAGACAATGAGCAGTTCTTC. The full variable domain, with the rest looked up from reference TRBV11-2 and TRBJ2-1, is EAGVAQSPRYKIIEKRQSVAFWCNPISGHATLYWYQQILGQGPKLLIQFQNNGVVDDSQLPKDRFSAERLKGVDSTLKIQPAKLEDSAVYLCASSSREDNEQFFGPGTRLTVL.